This T cell receptor beta chain comes out of a study of shared clonotypes between healthy human individuals. TCRdb keeps only in-frame clones here, not all; method: immunoSEQ multiplex PCR. This table holds 800,000 to 950,000 clones, roughly 96% found once. CDR3 length: 13 residues. Germline-derived CDR1 and CDR2 are SGHVS and FQNEAQ. Trimming removed 8 bases from V and 3 bases from J, with 11 bases in between. CD45RO-negative, CCR7-positively selected cells formed the naive CD8 fraction, excluding terminally differentiated effector memory CD45RA+ cells. This chain links TRBV7-8 with TRBJ1-5; maybe TRBD1 (5 bases). The TCR originated in a man aged 30 to 45 in good health. The sample comprised naive CD8+ T cells sorted from blood. This chain's CDR3 is CASQQGFNQPQHF. CDR3 DNA sequence: TGTGCCAGCCAGCAGGGATTCAATCAGCCCCAGCATTTT.